The source of this T cell receptor (beta chain) is a study of shared clonotypes between healthy human individuals. Whole-study results and caveats: Four donors had roughly 5% of their naive CD4 clonotypes in common.

Sequenced by immunoSEQ multiplex PCR; TCRdb stores in-frame clones only, minus some. The sample lists around 2.1 million clones, nearly 97% occurring once. A word on this clone: Its antigen is unidentified.

Donors were healthy HIV-negative adults without recent acute infections or vaccinations. Looked up from germline, CDR1 is SEHNR and CDR2 is FQNEAQ (reference sequence). This CDR3 is built from 19 residues. J was trimmed by 0 bases and V by 5 bases; bases with no gene match: 12. This TCR derives from a man aged 18 to 29 in good health. Sequencing used naive CD4+ T cells sorted from blood. Regarding subset: CD45RA+ positively selected. The V call is TRBV7-9, the J call TRBJ1-4, with TRBD1 matching 10 bases. CDR3 coding DNA: TGTGCCAGCAGCAGATATCCCGGGACAGGGGTGTCAACTAATGAAAAACTGTTTTTT. It is translated as CASSRYPGTGVSTNEKLFF.